The following is a T cell receptor (beta chain) sequence with its context. The data originate from a study of technical replicates of blood from a few donors. Clones were read by immunoSEQ multiplex PCR, and TCRdb kept only the in-frame ones, dropping some. The sample holds about 70,000 clones, approximately 94% seen once. CDR1 and CDR2 (germline): SGHNT, YENEEA. The V gene lost 6 bases and the J gene lost 4 bases, with 8 bases spanning the gap. The CDR3 has 12 amino acids. The sample taken for sequencing was T cells isolated from PBMCs. The V and J genes are TRBV11-3 and TRBJ2-3; D is perhaps TRBD1 (5 bases). The receptor comes from a human donor in good health. CDR3 residues: CASRRGADTQYF. The CDR3 DNA is TGTGCCAGCAGAAGGGGCGCAGATACGCAGTATTTT.